The T cell receptor beta chain described here comes from a study of Ad26.COV2.S vaccination and SARS-CoV-2 variants. Per germline, CDR1 SGHVS and CDR2 FNYEAQ. The CDR3 loop spans 15 amino acids. V was pared by 4 bases and J by 5 bases, with 10 bases of the junction left unmatched. Sequencing was performed with immunoSEQ multiplex PCR; in TCRdb, only in-frame clones are kept and a portion is missing. The repertoire includes 400,000 to 450,000 clones, roughly 91% of them detected once, and about 4.1% sits in the top ten. This clone came up a few times. Treatment given: approximately 18 received Ad26.COV2.S at low or high dose, single or two shots; about 5 received placebo; per-sample allocation not given. Day 63 following the first vaccine or placebo injection was when the samples were taken.

This rearrangement joins TRBV7-6 to TRBJ2-7; TRBD1 matches at 8 bases. This TCR derives from a person aged 18-60 years who received the Ad26.COV2.S COVID-19 vaccine or a placebo. Specimen: peripheral blood, collected in a trial of Ad26.COV2.S vaccine versus placebo. In DNA form, the CDR3 reads TGTGCCAGCAGCTCAGACGTGGCAGGGGGCCACGAGCAGTACTTC. The encoded protein is CASSSDVAGGHEQYF.